The 8 T cell receptor beta chains below come from one sample, sequenced in a study of OX40 agonist ivuxolimab in advanced cancers. Sequenced by immunoSEQ multiplex PCR; TCRdb stores in-frame clones only, minus some. Found here are under 20,000 clones, about 79% of them singletons; the top ten hold about a third. Sequences were derived from CD4+ or CD8+ T cells sorted from blood, sampled in a trial of the OX40 agonist ivuxolimab. Receptors originate from an adult with an advanced solid tumor such as melanoma, head and neck, liver or kidney cancer.

The V and J genes are TRBV2 and TRBJ2-7; the match to TRBD1 covers 9 bases. Germline trimming cut 7 bases from V and 5 bases from J; bases unmatched to any gene: 9. Germline values: CDR1 SNHLY, CDR2 FYNNEI. The CDR3 has 14 residues. Here the CDR3 reads CASILTGGGHEQYF. The CDR3 region has the DNA TGTGCCAGCATCCTGACAGGGGGGGGCCACGAGCAGTACTTC.

The rearrangement joins TRBV9 to TRBJ2-5; D may be TRBD1 (5 bases). Trimming left V 7 bases short and J 2 bases short, with 9 bases between. In germline, CDR1 is SGDLS, CDR2 YYNGEE. The CDR3 totals 12 residues. Here the CDR3 DNA reads TGTGCCAGCCAGGGTCGACAAGAGACCCAGTACTTC. It yields the protein CASQGRQETQYF.

This chain links TRBV9 with TRBJ2-2, with D possibly matching TRBD2 (5 bases). The germline V and J ends were trimmed by 3 bases and 6 bases, with 24 bases remaining between them. The length of the CDR3 is 18 residues. The germline gives CDR1 SGDLS, CDR2 YYNGEE. This CDR3 reads CASSAHSGLYVGAGELFF. The CDR3 region has the DNA TGTGCCAGCAGCGCCCATTCCGGGTTGTACGTGGGAGCCGGGGAGCTGTTTTTT.

The rearrangement joins TRBV27 to TRBJ2-2; 7 bases agree with TRBD1. Germline lookup yields CDR1 MNHEY and CDR2 SMNVEV (reference sequence). The CDR3 contains 15 residues. With V trimmed by 9 bases and J by 0 bases, 7 bases remained unmatched. The CDR3 coding sequence is TGTGCCAGGAACAGGGGCGTCACGAACACCGGGGAGCTGTTTTTT. Residues: CARNRGVTNTGELFF.

The chain recombines TRBV7-9 with TRBJ2-3, with 7 bases aligning to TRBD2. This CDR3 is built from 15 residues. Germline CDR1 reads SEHNR; CDR2 reads FQNEAQ (reference sequence). V shed 5 bases and J 0 bases; nucleotides not matched to a gene: 5. The CDR3 DNA reads as TGTGCCAGCAGCCTAACCGGGGGGAGCACAGATACGCAGTATTTT. This codes for CASSLTGGSTDTQYF.

The gene calls are TRBV7-8 and TRBJ2-5, with 10 nucleotides matching TRBD2. The CDR3 runs to 16 residues. J gave up 2 bases and V 1 base, and 4 bases lay outside the gene matches. Germline CDR1 SGHVS, CDR2 FQNEAQ. CDR3 region: CASSLGRTSGQETQYF. CDR3 DNA sequence: TGTGCCAGCAGCTTAGGAAGGACTAGCGGTCAAGAGACCCAGTACTTC.

The genes are TRBV9 and TRBJ2-1, with D possibly TRBD1 on 5 matching bases. CDR3 size: 14 residues. Per the germline V gene, CDR1 is SGDLS and CDR2 is YYNGEE. Trimming shortened V by 0 bases and J by 6 bases, and 10 bases separated the two germline ends. The CDR3 DNA reads TGTGCCAGCAGCGTAGACAGGCGTATCAATGAGCAGTTCTTC. This codes for CASSVDRRINEQFF.

The chain carries TRBV28 and TRBJ2-2; the D is unclear. The CDR3 loop spans 12 amino acids. Germline V lookup: CDR1 MDHEN, CDR2 SYDVKM. Trimming pared 6 bases from V and 4 bases from J, leaving 6 bases between. The CDR3 nucleotides are TGTGCCAGCAGCCTTATCACCGGGGAGCTGTTTTTT. Its translation: CASSLITGELFF. The full variable domain, completed using reference TRBV28 and TRBJ2-2, is DVKVTQSSRYLVKRTGEKVFLECVQDMDHENMFWYRQDPGLGLRLIYFSYDVKMKEKGDIPEGYSVSREKKERFSLILESASTNQTSMYLCASSLITGELFFGEGSRLTVL.